Listed here are 6 T cell receptor beta chains from one sample, sequenced in a study of T cells in Graves' hyperthyroidism and ophthalmopathy. TCR beta CDR3 regions were amplified from RNA. HTBI primers were the set used in a first-round RT-PCR of the TCR CDR3. TCRdb re-called the multiplex PCR reads through MiXCR, storing one row per CDR3 protein. Of about 700,000 distinct CDR3 sequences in the sample, 14% were seen once. The sample taken for sequencing was blood. These receptors came from a woman aged 18 to 35 with Graves' hyperthyroidism.

The chain links TRBV12-3 or TRBV12-4 to TRBJ2-3; D is perhaps TRBD2 (6 bases). Trimming took 8 bases from V and 2 from J, leaving 17 bases between them. This CDR3 spans 15 amino acids. The CDR3 sequence is CASAAFGGATDTQYF. The CDR3 DNA sequence: TGTGCCAGCGCTGCCTTTGGCGGGGCCACAGATACGCAGTATTTT.

This clonotype showed up many times. The chain couples TRBV12-3 or TRBV12-4 to TRBJ2-3; D may be TRBD2 (5 bases). Trimming cost V 1 base and J 0 bases, with 11 bases left between them. The CDR3 has 16 amino acids. Here the CDR3 reads CASSLVLAYSTDTQYF. In DNA, the CDR3 is TGTGCCAGCAGTTTAGTCTTAGCGTATAGCACAGATACGCAGTATTTT.

The chain combines TRBV9 with TRBJ1-6, with 8 nucleotides matching TRBD1. J lost 10 bases, V lost 3 bases, and 9 bases had no gene match. The CDR3 consists of 15 residues. Germline lookup yields CDR1 SGDLS and CDR2 YYNGEE. Here the CDR3 reads CASSAIDRGESPLHF. CDR3 bases: TGTGCCAGCAGCGCTATAGACAGGGGCGAATCACCCCTCCACTTT.

This clonotype was observed a few times. The conserved final phenylalanine or tryptophan is absent from the CDR3, which likely points to a read error. The chain couples TRBV3-1 to TRBJ2-7, with unresolved D. This CDR3 is 13 amino acids long. V lost 4 bases and J lost 2, with 9 bases in between. From germline, CDR1 is LGHDT and CDR2 YNNKEL (reference sequence). CDR3 bases: TGTGCCAGCAGCCTTGGACCAGCCTACGAGCAGTACCTC. It translates to CASSLGPAYEQYL.

This clonotype has at least ten counts. V is TRBV2 and J is TRBJ2-1; 7 nucleotides match TRBD1. Germline CDR1 reads SNHLY; CDR2 reads FYNNEI. CDR3 length equals 19 residues. The junction had 21 bases not matched to a gene; V was cut back by 10 bases and J by 0 bases. For the CDR3, the DNA is TGTGCCACCAATAAAGGGACAGCGTACCTTAAACTCTCCTACAATGAGCAGTTCTTC. It is translated as CATNKGTAYLKLSYNEQFF.

This clonotype has ten or more counts. The chain couples TRBV5-1 to TRBJ2-2; the D is unclear. The CDR3 length is 15 residues. The V end lost 1 base, the J end lost 0 bases, and 7 bases lay between the germline ends. From germline, CDR1 is SGHRS and CDR2 YFSETQ. The DNA of the CDR3 is TGCGCCAGCAGCTTGACAGCTACGAACACCGGGGAGCTGTTTTTT. It codes for CASSLTATNTGELFF.